This TCR beta chain emerged from a study of T cell responses to AZD1222 COVID-19 vaccine. Study conclusions and caveats: Spike-specific TCR repertoires showed rising breadth and depth after two AZD1222 doses. There were mostly white British donors and more females than males, and clonal diversity was possibly underestimated.

Trimming removed 2 bases at V and 0 bases at J, with 11 bases between. The CDR3 covers 16 residues. The germline V gene has CDR1 SGHTA and CDR2 FQGNSA. Concerning this clone: No antigen is known for it.

Pooled samples include second doses given at about 4 or 12 weeks. The method was immunoSEQ multiplex PCR; TCRdb's version includes in-frame clones alone and lacks a portion of them. This sample has approximately 100,000 clones, with roughly 87% found just once. The chain is built from TRBV7-2 and TRBJ1-3; D call uncertain. This TCR was sampled from an adult who received the AZD1222 COVID-19 vaccine. The specimen was peripheral blood, collected 28 days after the second AZD1222 dose. In DNA form, the CDR3 reads TGTGCCAGCAGCTTACACGGCAGTCCCTCTGGAAACACCATATATTTT. It specifies CASSLHGSPSGNTIYF.